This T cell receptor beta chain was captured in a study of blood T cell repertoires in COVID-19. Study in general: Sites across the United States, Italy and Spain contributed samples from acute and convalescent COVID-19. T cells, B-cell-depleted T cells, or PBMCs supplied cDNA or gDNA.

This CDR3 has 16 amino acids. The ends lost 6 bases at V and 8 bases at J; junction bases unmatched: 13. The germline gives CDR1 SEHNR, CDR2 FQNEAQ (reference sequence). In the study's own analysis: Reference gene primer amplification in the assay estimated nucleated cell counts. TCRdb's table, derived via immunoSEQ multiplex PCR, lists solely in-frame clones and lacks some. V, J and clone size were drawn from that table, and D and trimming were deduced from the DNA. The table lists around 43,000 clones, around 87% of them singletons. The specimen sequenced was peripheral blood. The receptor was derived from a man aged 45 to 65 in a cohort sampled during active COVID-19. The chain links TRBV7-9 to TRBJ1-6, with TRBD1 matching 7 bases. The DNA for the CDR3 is TGTGCCAGCAGTCGGGTTGGTAGGCAGGGGGATTCACCCCTCCACTTT. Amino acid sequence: CASSRVGRQGDSPLHF. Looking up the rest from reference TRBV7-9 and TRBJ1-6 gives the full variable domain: DTGVSQNPRHKITKRGQNVTFRCDPISEHNRLYWYRQTLGQGPEFLTYFQNEAQLEKSRLLSDRFSAERPKGSFSTLEIQRTEQGDSAMYLCASSRVGRQGDSPLHFGNGTRLTVT.